This T cell receptor (beta chain) originates from a study of T-cell reconstitution after alpha-beta-depleted transplantation in children (dated by TCRdb to 2016 to 2017). For context, the study as a whole: Using TCR repertoire profiling, the study quantitatively followed how T-cell immune reconstitution unfolded in children after TCRalphabeta/CD19-depleted allogeneic hematopoietic cell transplantation. Study-level results and caveats: The frequencies of hyperexpanded clones fell over the following months, and after one year, T-cell counts and TCRbeta diversity were mostly attributed to newly produced T cells. Apparently early alphabetaT-cell count recovery about two months after transplant reportedly relied on only several hundred rapidly expanded clones derived from non-depleted graft cells. In some patients, the high TCRbeta diversity seen at day 60 was put down to recipient T cells and intrathymic progenitors that had survived conditioning.

This clonotype occurred many times. The antigen this receptor binds is unknown. No base-level quality is on record; no much larger clone is a single base apart. Looking up the germline V gene yields CDR1 SGHRS and CDR2 YFSETQ. The CDR3 goes from the cysteine to the phenylalanine over 15 residues. Kept here is only the CDR3 DNA, which spans 45 bases and is read in frame from base 1. The junction shows trimming of 4 bases on V and 8 bases on J, and the gene matches do not reach 5 bases of it. Sample treatment or condition, as interpreted from the label and publication: allogeneic hematopoietic cell transplantation with graft depleted of TCRalphabeta T cells and CD19 B cells. The children who served as transplant recipients had been given grafts of TCRalphabeta/CD19-depleted allogeneic hematopoietic cells. The library was produced with PCR. For sequencing, an Illumina HiSeq 2500 was employed. Molecular barcoding was employed in the preparation of TCR libraries, with unique molecular identifiers being used to normalize TCRbeta repertoire quantification. The public sequencing data were trimmed at Q25 with fastp and processed into clonotypes with MiXCR by TCRdb, which kept only in-frame beta chains. One record per CDR3 amino acid sequence lists the most common genes and DNA. The sample table shows about 980,000 distinct CDR3 sequences, and roughly 29% are seen once. About 28% of the sample comes from the top ten.

The V and J genes are TRBV5-1 and TRBJ2-1; the junction holds 14 bases that match TRBD2. This sequence originates from a boy younger than two who had a stem cell transplant for SCID, so the T cells may come from the graft donor. The specimen comprised PBMCs, mostly from graft donor cells, sampled 360 days after TCRalphabeta/CD19-depleted stem cell transplant. CDR3 region: CASSLTSGGAHEQFF. The sequenced DNA: TGCGCCAGCAGCCTGACTAGCGGGGGGGCCCATGAGCAGTTCTTC.